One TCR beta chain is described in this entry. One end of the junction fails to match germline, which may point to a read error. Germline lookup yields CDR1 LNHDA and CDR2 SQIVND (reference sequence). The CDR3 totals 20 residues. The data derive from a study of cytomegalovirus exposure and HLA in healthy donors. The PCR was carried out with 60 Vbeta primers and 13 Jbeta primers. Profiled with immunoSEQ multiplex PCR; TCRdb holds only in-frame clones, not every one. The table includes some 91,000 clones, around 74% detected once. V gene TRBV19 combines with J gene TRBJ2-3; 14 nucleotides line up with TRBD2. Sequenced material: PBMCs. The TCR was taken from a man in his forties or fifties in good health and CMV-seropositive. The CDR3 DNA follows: TGTGCCAGTAGTAACCCGATGGGACTAGCGGGGGCCCTACCCACATATACGCAGTATTTT. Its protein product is CASSNPMGLAGALPTYTQYF.